A selection of T cell receptor beta chains follows, all from one sample in a study of blood T cell repertoires in COVID-19. Data came from immunoSEQ multiplex PCR; TCRdb stores just in-frame clones and leaves some out. The data contain 200,000 to 300,000 clones, around 81% of them singletons. Sequenced sample: peripheral blood. Receptors were obtained from a woman over 75 with COVID-19, enrolled during active disease. Both conserved end residues are part of each CDR3. The order of the fields is clone size, J gene, D gene, V gene, CDR3 DNA, CDR3 protein. A D gene is named only where the DNA matches it firmly. Size tells how often a clone was seen (once, few, many) or the class of an expanded clone, and some rows leave it out.

few,TRBJ1-2,-,TRBV29-1,TGCAGCGTGCCAAGCGGATTTGGCTACACCTTC,CSVPSGFGYTF
once,TRBJ1-3,-,TRBV5-4,TGTGCCAGCAGCTCGTCTTGGGGCACGGAGGGAAACACCATATATTTT,CASSSSWGTEGNTIYF
once,TRBJ1-1,TRBD1,TRBV27,TGTGCCAGCAGACCTGACAGGGCTGCTTTAGACACTGAAGCTTTCTTT,CASRPDRAALDTEAFF
-,TRBJ1-1,-,TRBV5-5,TGTGCCAGCAGCTTGAGGGGATCAATAGGAGCTTTCTTT,CASSLRGSIGAFF
-,TRBJ1-1,TRBD1,TRBV19,TGTGCCAGTAGGACAGGGACCATGAACACTGAAGCTTTCTTT,CASRTGTMNTEAFF
-,TRBJ2-7,TRBD2,TRBV30,TGTGCCTGGAGCCTCACTAGCGGGAGGGCGGGGGAGCAGTACTTC,CAWSLTSGRAGEQYF
-,TRBJ2-7,-,TRBV29-1,TGCAGCGTTGCGCAGTCCTACGAGCAGTACTTC,CSVAQSYEQYF
-,TRBJ2-7,TRBD2,TRBV29-1,TGCAGCGTTACAGCGGGAGGGCCCTCTTACGAGCAGTACTTC,CSVTAGGPSYEQYF
-,TRBJ2-7,TRBD2,TRBV5-4,TGTGCCAGCAGCTTCGGTCTAGCGGGTAACTACGAGCAGTACTTC,CASSFGLAGNYEQYF
-,TRBJ2-1,TRBD2,TRBV7-9,TGTGCCAGCAGCAGAACCCTAGCGGGGTACAATGAGCAGTTCTTC,CASSRTLAGYNEQFF
-,TRBJ2-7,TRBD1,TRBV2,TGTGCCAGCAGCATACAGGGGGCGGCATACGAGCAGTACTTC,CASSIQGAAYEQYF
few,TRBJ1-2,-,TRBV5-4,TGTGCCAGCAGACAAGGGACACTCTCCGACTATGGCTACACCTTC,CASRQGTLSDYGYTF
-,TRBJ1-1,TRBD1,TRBV18,TGTGCCAGCTCACCTCCAAGGGGGCGAGAGGTGAGAACTGAAGCTTTCTTT,CASSPPRGREVRTEAFF
once,TRBJ1-2,TRBD1,TRBV6-5,TGTGCCAGCAGTTACGACCAGGACAGGTCTAACTATGGCTACACCTTC,CASSYDQDRSNYGYTF
few,TRBJ1-3,TRBD1,TRBV19,TGTGTCACTGAGGGACAGCTTGGAAACACCATATATTTT,CVTEGQLGNTIYF
-,TRBJ2-2,TRBD1,TRBV3-1/TRBV3-2,TGTGCCAGCAGCCCTGCCGGGACAGGGGTCGACACCGGGGAGCTGTTTTTT,CASSPAGTGVDTGELFF
-,TRBJ1-5,TRBD1,TRBV5-5,TGTGCCAGCAGCTTTGGGACAGGCAATCAGCCCCAGCATTTT,CASSFGTGNQPQHF
-,TRBJ1-1,-,TRBV7-9,TGTGCCAGCAGCTCCTCTACGAACACTGAAGCTTTCTTT,CASSSSTNTEAFF
-,TRBJ2-3,TRBD2,TRBV11-2,TGTGCCAGCAGCCTCGTGAGCGGGACTTACACAGATACGCAGTATTTT,CASSLVSGTYTDTQYF
-,TRBJ1-5,-,TRBV4-1,TGCGCCAGCAGCCGGAGGGGCGGGAGCAATCAGCCCCAGCATTTT,CASSRRGGSNQPQHF
-,TRBJ2-3,TRBD1,TRBV9,TGTGCCAGCAGCGTAGGGAACCGGGACAGGGACCTTGATACGCAGTATTTT,CASSVGNRDRDLDTQYF
few,TRBJ2-1,-,TRBV10-3,TGTGCCATCAGTGTACAGGGGGGGTCAGGCAATGAGCAGTTCTTC,CAISVQGGSGNEQFF
-,TRBJ2-1,-,TRBV28,TGTGCCAGCAGTCTAACCGGAGGTTCCTACAATGAGCAGTTCTTC,CASSLTGGSYNEQFF
once,TRBJ2-2,-,TRBV5-1,TGCGCCAGCAGCTTGGGTCTAGCACACACAATTAACACCGGGGAGCTGTTTTTT,CASSLGLAHTINTGELFF
-,TRBJ1-2,-,TRBV2,TGTGCCAGCAAACAGGGAGAGTTTGACTATGGCTACACCTTC,CASKQGEFDYGYTF
-,TRBJ1-6,-,TRBV6-5,TGTGCCAGCAGTAAAAAGGACAGCTCACCCCTCCACTTT,CASSKKDSSPLHF
few,TRBJ1-1,TRBD1,TRBV18,TGTGCCAGCTCACCACCCCGGGACAGGGCCACTGAAGCTTTCTTT,CASSPPRDRATEAFF
-,TRBJ2-3,TRBD2,TRBV19,TGTGCCAGTAGTACACGGACTAGCGGGAGCGCAGATACGCAGTATTTT,CASSTRTSGSADTQYF
-,TRBJ1-1,-,TRBV15,TGTGCCACTTCGCCTACAGGGAGAGACACTGAAGCTTTCTTT,CATSPTGRDTEAFF
-,TRBJ2-1,TRBD2,TRBV2,TGTGCCAGCAGTGAAGCAGTGAGGGGACTAGGCGCTGAGCAGTTCTTC,CASSEAVRGLGAEQFF
-,TRBJ1-2,TRBD1,TRBV30,TGTGCCTGGAGTGGGGACAGCGGATATGGCTACACCTTC,CAWSGDSGYGYTF
-,TRBJ1-2,TRBD1,TRBV7-9,TGTGCCAGCAGCCCAAGGCAGGGGGCGGGCTACACCTTC,CASSPRQGAGYTF
-,TRBJ1-4,-,TRBV29-1,TGCAGCCTTGGGAGTGCAACTAATGAAAAACTGTTTTTT,CSLGSATNEKLFF
-,TRBJ1-6,-,TRBV27,TGTGCCAGCAGTTTCACGGGGACTTCCTATAATTCACCCCTCCACTTT,CASSFTGTSYNSPLHF
-,TRBJ2-3,-,TRBV5-1,TGCGCCAGCAGCCCGAGGGGGGGCGCAGATACGCAGTATTTT,CASSPRGGADTQYF